The 28 T cell receptor beta chains given below trace back to one sample, sequenced in a study of siplizumab effects on memory and regulatory T cells. The data were produced by immunoSEQ multiplex PCR, yet TCRdb's version contains in-frame clones alone and is incomplete. Here the sample spans around 110,000 clones, about 94% being singletons. Sequenced: non-Treg CD4+ T cells sorted from blood. Receptor source: a human donor in good health.

The V call is TRBV2, the J call TRBJ1-4; D gene ambiguous. This CDR3 comprises 15 residues. CDR1 is SNHLY, CDR2 FYNNEI, per germline. Deletions cut 3 bases from V and 2 bases from J, with 10 bases between. The CDR3 nucleotides read TGTGCCAGCAGTGACCGGACGGGGACTAATGAAAAACTGTTTTTT. It translates to CASSDRTGTNEKLFF. Combining the CDR3 with reference TRBV2 and TRBJ1-4 gives the whole variable domain EPEVTQTPSHQVTQMGQEVILRCVPISNHLYFYWYRQILGQKVEFLVSFYNNEISEKSEIFDDQFSVERPDGSNFTLKIRSTKLEDSAMYFCASSDRTGTNEKLFFGSGTQLSVL.

This clone was recorded once. The chain has TRBV5-1 and TRBJ2-3; D is undetermined. This CDR3 spans 11 amino acids. V lost 2 bases and J 6 bases, leaving 4 bases between the germline ends. CDR1 SGHRS and CDR2 YFSETQ come from the germline V gene. CDR3 coding DNA: TGCGCCAGCAGCTTAAGGGATACGCAGTATTTT. This encodes CASSLRDTQYF.

This chain uses TRBV10-3 with TRBJ2-3, with D tentatively TRBD1 (5 bases). V lost 11 bases, J lost 6 bases, and 18 bases lay in between. This CDR3 contains 13 residues. The germline gives CDR1 ENHRY, CDR2 SYGVKD. CDR3 DNA: TGTGCCCACGGACAAAGACCGTCGGATACGCAGTATTTT. It translates to CAHGQRPSDTQYF.

V is TRBV6-1 and J is TRBJ2-4; 8 bases map to TRBD1. Unmatched junction bases numbered 4, after V lost 4 bases and J lost 2 bases. In germline, CDR1 is MNHNS, CDR2 SASEGT. The CDR3 runs 15 residues. In DNA form, the CDR3 reads TGTGCCAGCAGTGGAGGGACAGGAACCAAAAACATTCAGTACTTC. It encodes CASSGGTGTKNIQYF.

This chain connects TRBV11-1 to TRBJ2-6; 7 bases align to TRBD1. The J segment lost 0 bases and the V segment lost 4 bases, leaving 9 bases of the junction unmatched. This CDR3 region has 18 residues. Looked up from germline, CDR1 is SGHAT and CDR2 is FQDESV (reference sequence). DNA of the CDR3: TGTGCCAGCAGCTATTACCGGGACAGCATCTCTGGGGCCAACGTCCTGACTTTC. This translates into CASSYYRDSISGANVLTF.

The chain recombines TRBV5-1 with TRBJ2-1; D might be TRBD2 (6 bases). The CDR3 has 15 residues. In germline, CDR1 is SGHRS, CDR2 YFSETQ. The V gene lost 0 bases and the J gene lost 0 bases, with 7 bases spanning the gap. CDR3 region: CASSLEEGSYNEQFF. The CDR3, as DNA: TGCGCCAGCAGCTTGGAGGAGGGCTCCTACAATGAGCAGTTCTTC.

The rearrangement joins TRBV5-1 to TRBJ2-5; D gene unclear. The length of the CDR3 is 13 residues. Germline V CDR1 and CDR2: SGHRS, YFSETQ. The ends were cut back, 6 bases at V and 3 bases at J, with 12 bases in the middle. The CDR3, as DNA: TGCGCCAGCATGAGAGGAGATAAAGAGACCCAGTACTTC. Residues: CASMRGDKETQYF.

This clone was observed a single time. This chain joins TRBV18 and TRBJ1-5; D is ambiguous. Looked up from germline, CDR1 is KGHSH and CDR2 is LQKENI. Trimming took off 8 bases at V and 8 bases at J, with 16 bases between the two ends. The CDR3 extends over 13 amino acids. The CDR3: CASGSRRDEPQHF. In nucleotides, the CDR3 is TGTGCCAGCGGGAGTAGGCGGGATGAGCCCCAGCATTTT.

This chain joins TRBV2 and TRBJ2-2; 8 bases are a match to TRBD1. Germline V gives CDR1 SNHLY, CDR2 FYNNEI. The J segment lost 4 bases and the V segment lost 5 bases, leaving 6 bases of the junction unmatched. CDR3 size: 15 residues. CDR3 loop: CASSLRGLGTGELFF. The CDR3 nucleotides read TGTGCCAGCAGTCTCAGGGGGCTTGGCACCGGGGAGCTGTTTTTT.

The rearrangement joins TRBV6-6 to TRBJ1-2; tentatively, D is TRBD1 (6 bases). The germline gives CDR1 MNHNY, CDR2 SVGAGI (reference sequence). V was trimmed by 6 bases and J by 7 bases, leaving 18 bases between them. The CDR3 has 14 amino acids. CDR3 region: CASSPTGTFSGYTF. The CDR3, as DNA: TGTGCCAGCAGCCCCACCGGGACATTCTCTGGCTACACCTTC.

The gene calls are TRBV18 and TRBJ2-2; 8 nucleotides match TRBD1. V lost 0 bases, J lost 7 bases, and 7 bases stayed unmatched. The CDR3 has 16 residues. CDR1 and CDR2 (germline): KGHSH, LQKENI. DNA for the CDR3: TGTGCCAGCTCACCACCGGGGGACAGGAATGGCGGGGAGCTGTTTTTT. Its protein is CASSPPGDRNGGELFF.

The J gene is TRBJ2-7, the V gene TRBV11-2, with TRBD1 matching 10 bases. Germline trimming cut 4 bases from V and 3 bases from J; bases unmatched to any gene: 6. This CDR3 contains 15 residues. Germline CDR1 and CDR2: SGHAT and FQNNGV. CDR3 amino acids: CASSWGQGLGYEQYF. CDR3 bases: TGTGCCAGCAGCTGGGGACAGGGGTTAGGCTACGAGCAGTACTTC.

There are a few counts of this clone. V is TRBV9 and J is TRBJ1-1; D is ambiguous. Germline CDR1 reads SGDLS; CDR2 reads YYNGEE. The V end was cut by 6 bases, the J end by 5 bases, with 8 bases between. The CDR3 covers 11 residues. CDR3 region: CASTPRTEAFF. CDR3 bases: TGTGCCAGCACCCCCCGAACTGAAGCTTTCTTT.

This clone has only one observation. This chain connects TRBV18 to TRBJ2-1; 10 bases fit TRBD2. Germline V gene sequence: CDR1 KGHSH, CDR2 LQKENI. After removal of 2 bases from V and 1 base from J, the junction contained 5 bases not matched to a gene. This CDR3 spans 17 amino acids. The CDR3 sequence: CASSPGAGGDSYNEQFF. The CDR3 nucleotides read TGTGCCAGCTCACCAGGAGCGGGGGGGGATTCCTACAATGAGCAGTTCTTC.

This chain joins TRBV7-6 and TRBJ1-6; tentatively, D is TRBD1 (5 bases). The CDR3 spans 15 residues. CDR1 is SGHVS, CDR2 FNYEAQ, per germline. Trimming removed 6 bases from V and 7 bases from J, with 16 bases in between. CDR3 protein: CASSFSGQNNSPLHF. Written as DNA, the CDR3 is TGTGCCAGCAGTTTTTCGGGGCAGAACAATTCACCCCTCCACTTT.

The chain recombines TRBV4-2 with TRBJ2-5; tentative D call: TRBD2 (6 bases). Trimming took off 2 bases at V and 5 bases at J, with 18 bases between the two ends. The CDR3 length is 16 residues. Germline CDR1 is LGHNA and CDR2 is YNFKEQ. The CDR3 DNA reads as TGTGCCAGCAGCCAACTCGGACCCGAAGGAGGGGAGACCCAGTACTTC. Translating gives CASSQLGPEGGETQYF.

The chain combines TRBV5-5 with TRBJ1-1; TRBD1 aligns across 8 bases. Germline-derived CDR1 and CDR2 are SGHKS and YYEKEE (reference sequence). Trimming cost V 4 bases and J 0 bases; bases outside gene matches: 5. The CDR3 covers 15 residues. CDR3 DNA sequence: TGTGCCAGCAGCCCGACAGGGGATGTGAACACTGAAGCTTTCTTT. Encoded protein: CASSPTGDVNTEAFF.

The chain recombines TRBV27 with TRBJ1-5; D is ambiguous. CDR3 size: 15 residues. Trimming took off 2 bases at V and 4 bases at J, with 12 bases between the two ends. Germline values: CDR1 MNHEY, CDR2 SMNVEV (reference sequence). The CDR3 sequence is CASSLEGFGNQPQHF. The CDR3 DNA follows: TGTGCCAGCAGTTTAGAGGGTTTCGGGAATCAGCCCCAGCATTTT.

The CDR3 DNA sequence: TGTGCCAGCCGACTACAGGGCCTAGTGGACACTGAAGCTTTCTTT. Protein product: CASRLQGLVDTEAFF. The V and J genes are TRBV6-5 and TRBJ1-1; TRBD1 is a possible D gene (6 bases). Trimming pared 8 bases from V and 3 bases from J, leaving 19 bases between. The CDR3 totals 15 residues. In germline, CDR1 is MNHEY, CDR2 SVGAGI.

The chain recombines TRBV10-3 with TRBJ1-5, with D perhaps TRBD1 (5 bases). Germline CDR1 and CDR2: ENHRY and SYGVKD. This CDR3 has 14 residues. V shed 0 bases and J shed 5 bases, with 8 bases lying between them. The CDR3 nucleotides are TGTGCCATCAGTGAGTCGGGGGGGGATCAGCCCCAGCATTTT. Translated, it gives CAISESGGDQPQHF.

The chain recombines TRBV5-1 with TRBJ2-3; 11 bases map to TRBD2. This CDR3 has 15 residues. The V segment lost 4 bases and the J segment 7 bases; nucleotides outside the gene matches: 8. Germline V CDR1 and CDR2: SGHRS, YFSETQ. The CDR3 here is CASSATTSGAHTQYF. The CDR3 DNA follows: TGCGCCAGCAGCGCCACGACTAGCGGGGCTCATACGCAGTATTTT.

V is TRBV4-1 and J is TRBJ2-2; TRBD2 might be the D (5 bases). Germline V CDR1 and CDR2: MGHRA, YSYEKL. Trimming removed 3 bases at V and 6 bases at J, with 11 bases between. The CDR3 contains 14 residues. The CDR3 bases are TGCGCCAGCAGCCAGAGACTATATCCCGGGGAGCTGTTTTTT. It encodes CASSQRLYPGELFF.

The rearrangement uses TRBV6-5 and TRBJ1-3; D ambiguous. This CDR3 is 14 amino acids long. Germline CDR1 is MNHEY and CDR2 is SVGAGI. V lost 2 bases and J 2 bases, leaving 7 bases between the germline ends. CDR3 in DNA: TGTGCCAGCAGTTACAGGGCAGCTGGAAACACCATATATTTT. Translation gives CASSYRAAGNTIYF.

V and J are TRBV11-2 and TRBJ1-1, with D uncertain. Germline assignment: CDR1 SGHAT and CDR2 FQNNGV. The CDR3 length is 15 residues. V lost 5 bases and J 2 bases, leaving 15 bases between the germline ends. CDR3 amino acids: CASSPRTNTNTEAFF. CDR3 bases: TGTGCCAGCAGCCCCCGGACCAATACCAACACTGAAGCTTTCTTT.

CDR3 coding DNA: TGTGCCAGCAGCCGGTTAGGGACTAGCGGGAGGGGGTCCCAAGAGACCCAGTACTTC. Protein: CASSRLGTSGRGSQETQYF. The chain has TRBV5-8 and TRBJ2-5, with 16 bases lining up with TRBD2. Trimming at V came to 4 bases and at J to 1 base, leaving 10 bases not matched to a gene. Germline V lookup: CDR1 SGHTS, CDR2 YDEGEE. The CDR3 consists of 19 residues. Full variable domain (missing parts from reference TRBV5-8 and TRBJ2-5): EAGVTQSPTHLIKTRGQQATLRCSPISGHTSVYWYQQALGLGLQFLLWYDEGEERNRGNFPPRFSGRQFPNYSSELNVNALELEDSALYLCASSRLGTSGRGSQETQYFGPGTRLLVL.

This clone was seen only once. J is TRBJ2-7 and V is TRBV5-1; 10 bases fit TRBD1. From germline, CDR1 is SGHRS and CDR2 YFSETQ. V trimming: 4 bases; J trimming: 3 bases; junction bases outside the gene matches: 7. The CDR3 length is 15 residues. The CDR3 sequence: CASSQTGTGVYEQYF. The CDR3 nucleotides are TGCGCCAGCAGCCAAACCGGGACAGGGGTCTACGAGCAGTACTTC. Together with reference TRBV5-1 and TRBJ2-7, the CDR3 gives the full variable domain: KAGVTQTPRYLIKTRGQQVTLSCSPISGHRSVSWYQQTPGQGLQFLFEYFSETQRNKGNFPGRFSGRQFSNSRSEMNVSTLELGDSALYLCASSQTGTGVYEQYFGPGTRLTVT.

This chain joins TRBV6-6 and TRBJ2-3; D is uncertain. Germline V gene sequence: CDR1 MNHNY, CDR2 SVGAGI (reference sequence). The CDR3 loop spans 12 amino acids. The germline V and J ends were trimmed by 0 bases and 6 bases, with 4 bases remaining between them. In DNA form, the CDR3 reads TGTGCCAGCAGTTACTCGAAGGATACGCAGTATTTT. It encodes CASSYSKDTQYF.

The chain combines TRBV18 with TRBJ1-5; 8 bases fit TRBD1. V was pared by 3 bases and J by 1 base, with 5 bases of the junction left unmatched. Germline V gene sequence: CDR1 KGHSH, CDR2 LQKENI. There are 16 residues in the CDR3. CDR3 bases: TGTGCCAGCTCACCGGACAGGGTTCGAAGCAATCAGCCCCAGCATTTT. It yields the protein CASSPDRVRSNQPQHF.